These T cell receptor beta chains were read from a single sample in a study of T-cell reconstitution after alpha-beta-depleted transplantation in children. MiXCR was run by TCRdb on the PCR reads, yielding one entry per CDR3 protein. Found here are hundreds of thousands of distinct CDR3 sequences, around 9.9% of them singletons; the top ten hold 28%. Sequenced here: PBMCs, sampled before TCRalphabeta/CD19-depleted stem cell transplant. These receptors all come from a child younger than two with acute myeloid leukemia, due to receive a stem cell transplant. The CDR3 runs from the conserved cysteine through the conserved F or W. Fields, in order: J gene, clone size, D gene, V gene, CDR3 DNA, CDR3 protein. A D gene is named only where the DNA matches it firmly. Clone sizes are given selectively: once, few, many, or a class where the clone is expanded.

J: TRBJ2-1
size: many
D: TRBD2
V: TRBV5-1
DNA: TGCGCCAGCAGCTTGGCACCAGCGGGAGCGAGATACAATGAGCAGTTCTTC
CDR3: CASSLAPAGARYNEQFF

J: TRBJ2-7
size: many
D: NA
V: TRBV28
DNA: TGTGCCAGCAGTAAGCTAAAGGGGATTTACGAGCAGTACTTC
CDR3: CASSKLKGIYEQYF

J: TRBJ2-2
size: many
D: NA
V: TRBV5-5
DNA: TGTGCCAGCAGCTTGGAGGGGAACACCGGGGAGCTGTTTTTT
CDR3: CASSLEGNTGELFF

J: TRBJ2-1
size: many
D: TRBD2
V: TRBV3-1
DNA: TGTGCCAGCAGCCACGACGGACTAGCGCCCAATGAGCAGTTCTTC
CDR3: CASSHDGLAPNEQFF

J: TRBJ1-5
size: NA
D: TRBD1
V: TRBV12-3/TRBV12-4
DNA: TGTGCCAGCAGTTTTTGGACAGGGAAGAATCAGCCCCAGCATTTT
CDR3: CASSFWTGKNQPQHF

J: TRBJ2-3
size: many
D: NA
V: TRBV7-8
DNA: TGTGCCAGCAGCTTCTTCAACACAGATACGCAGTATTTT
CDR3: CASSFFNTDTQYF

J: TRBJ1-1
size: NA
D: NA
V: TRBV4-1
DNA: TGCGCCAGCAGCCAAAATCAGGGGCTCACTGAAGCTTTCTTT
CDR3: CASSQNQGLTEAFF

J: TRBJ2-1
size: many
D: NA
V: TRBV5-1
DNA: TGCGCCAGCAGCACCGACAATGAGCAGTTCTTC
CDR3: CASSTDNEQFF

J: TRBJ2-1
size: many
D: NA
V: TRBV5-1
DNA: TGCGCCAGCAGCTTGGCCGGAGGGGGGAGCTCCTACAATGAGCAGTTCTTC
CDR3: CASSLAGGGSSYNEQFF

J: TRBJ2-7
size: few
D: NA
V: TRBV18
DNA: TGTGCCAGCTCACCACCTCATCAGGGAGTCGCCTACGAGCAGTACTTC
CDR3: CASSPPHQGVAYEQYF

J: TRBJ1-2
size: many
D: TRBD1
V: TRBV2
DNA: TGTGCCAGCAGTCCGACGGGACAGAGTGAGGGCTACACCTTC
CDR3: CASSPTGQSEGYTF

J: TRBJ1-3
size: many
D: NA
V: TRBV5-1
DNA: TGCGCCAGCAGCTTCGGGGGTGCCTCTGGAAACACCATATATTTT
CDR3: CASSFGGASGNTIYF

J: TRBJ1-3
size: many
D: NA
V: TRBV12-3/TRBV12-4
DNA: TGTGCCAGCAGCGACAGCGGTGGAAACACCATATATTTT
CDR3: CASSDSGGNTIYF

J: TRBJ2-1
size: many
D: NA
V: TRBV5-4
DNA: TGTGCCAGCAGCTTGGTCACCTACAATGAGCAGTTCTTC
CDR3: CASSLVTYNEQFF

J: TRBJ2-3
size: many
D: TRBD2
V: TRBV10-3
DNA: TGTGCCATCAGACCGCGGGAGAACGGAGATACGCAGTATTTT
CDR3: CAIRPRENGDTQYF

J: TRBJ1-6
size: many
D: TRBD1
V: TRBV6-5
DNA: TGTGCCAGCAGTTACGCGATGACAGGGTTAAATTCACCCCTCCACTTT
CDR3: CASSYAMTGLNSPLHF

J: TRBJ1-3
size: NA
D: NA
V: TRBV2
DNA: TGTGCCAGCAGTGAAGCGGGGCAGGCCCCTGGAAACACCATATATTTT
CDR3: CASSEAGQAPGNTIYF

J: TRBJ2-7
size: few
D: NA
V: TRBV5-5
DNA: TGTGCCAGCTTACACGGGTCAGGGATTTCCTACGAGCAGTACTTC
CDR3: CASLHGSGISYEQYF

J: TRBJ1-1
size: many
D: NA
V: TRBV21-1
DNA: TGTGCCAGCAGCAAAGGAAGACAGGGGAACACTGAAGCTTTCTTT
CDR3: CASSKGRQGNTEAFF

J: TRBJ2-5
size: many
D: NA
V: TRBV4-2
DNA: TGTGCCAGCAGCCAAGATAGATCCAGAAAGAGGGGGACCCAGTACTTC
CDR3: CASSQDRSRKRGTQYF

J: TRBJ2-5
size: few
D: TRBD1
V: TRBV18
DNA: TGTGCCAGCTCATCCGGACAGGGAGAGACCCAGTACTTC
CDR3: CASSSGQGETQYF

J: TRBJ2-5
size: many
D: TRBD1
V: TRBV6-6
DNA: TGTGCCAGCAGCGCTTGGACAGGACAGACCCAGTACTTC
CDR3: CASSAWTGQTQYF

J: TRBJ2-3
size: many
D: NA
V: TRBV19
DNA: TGTGCCAGTAGTATCCCGGGCACAGATACGCAGTATTTT
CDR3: CASSIPGTDTQYF

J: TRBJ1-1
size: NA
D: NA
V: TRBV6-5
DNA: TGTGCCGGCAGTTACGTAGTGAACACTGAAGCTTTCTTT
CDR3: CAGSYVVNTEAFF

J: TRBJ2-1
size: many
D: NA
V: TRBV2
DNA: TGTGCCAGCACCGGACAGTCTTCCTACAATGAGCAGTTCTTC
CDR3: CASTGQSSYNEQFF

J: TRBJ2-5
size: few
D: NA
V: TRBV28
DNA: TGTGCCAGGGGCCCTGGTCCCCAAGAGACCCAGTACTTC
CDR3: CARGPGPQETQYF

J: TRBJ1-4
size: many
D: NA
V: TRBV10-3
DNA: TGTGCCACCACAGGCGCAACTAATGAAAAACTGTTTTTT
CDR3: CATTGATNEKLFF

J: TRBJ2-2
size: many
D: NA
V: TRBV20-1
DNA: TGCAGTGCTAAGGGGAACGGGGAGCTGTTTTTT
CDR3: CSAKGNGELFF

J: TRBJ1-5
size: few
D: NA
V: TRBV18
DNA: TGTGCCAGCTCACCACCGGGGGGGTATCAGCCCCAGCATTTT
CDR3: CASSPPGGYQPQHF

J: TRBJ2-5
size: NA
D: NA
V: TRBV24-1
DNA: TGTGCCACCTGTGATCCCCCCTTGGAAGAGACCCAGTACTTC
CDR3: CATCDPPLEETQYF

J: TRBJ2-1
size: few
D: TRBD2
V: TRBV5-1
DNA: TGCGCCAGCAGCTACGCCGGGACTAGCGCCCGGGTTGAGCAGTTCTTC
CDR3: CASSYAGTSARVEQFF

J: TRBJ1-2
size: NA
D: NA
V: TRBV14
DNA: TGTGCCAGCAGCCAACCGGGTTGGTATGGCTACACCTTC
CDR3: CASSQPGWYGYTF